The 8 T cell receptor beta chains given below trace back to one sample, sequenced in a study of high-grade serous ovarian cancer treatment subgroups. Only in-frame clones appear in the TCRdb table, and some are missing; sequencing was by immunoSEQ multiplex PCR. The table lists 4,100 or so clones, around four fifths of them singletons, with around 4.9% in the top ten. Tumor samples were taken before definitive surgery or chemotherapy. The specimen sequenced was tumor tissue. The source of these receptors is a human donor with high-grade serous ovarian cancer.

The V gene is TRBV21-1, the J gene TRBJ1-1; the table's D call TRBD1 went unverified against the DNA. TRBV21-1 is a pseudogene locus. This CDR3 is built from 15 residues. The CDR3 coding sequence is TGTGCCAGCAGCAAAGCTGGGCAGGGGTTGACTGAAGCTTTCTTT. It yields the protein CASSKAGQGLTEAFF.

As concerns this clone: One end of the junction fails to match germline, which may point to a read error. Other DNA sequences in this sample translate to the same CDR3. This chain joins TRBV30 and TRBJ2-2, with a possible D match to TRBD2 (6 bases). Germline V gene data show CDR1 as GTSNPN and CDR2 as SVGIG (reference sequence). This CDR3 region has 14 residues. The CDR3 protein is CAWSTGDHVGELFF. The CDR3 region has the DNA TGTGCCTGGAGTACGGGAGATCACGTCGGGGAACTGTTTTTT.

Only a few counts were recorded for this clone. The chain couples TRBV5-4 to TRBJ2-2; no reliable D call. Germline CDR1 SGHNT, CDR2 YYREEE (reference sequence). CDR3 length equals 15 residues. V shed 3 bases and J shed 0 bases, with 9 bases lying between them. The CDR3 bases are TGTGCCAGCAGCTCGACCTCGGCGAACACCGGGGAGCTGTTTTTT. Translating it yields CASSSTSANTGELFF.

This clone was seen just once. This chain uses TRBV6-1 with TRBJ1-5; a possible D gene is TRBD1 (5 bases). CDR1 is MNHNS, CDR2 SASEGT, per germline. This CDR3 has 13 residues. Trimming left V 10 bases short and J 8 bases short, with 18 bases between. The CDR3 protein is CATVLGGVKPQHF. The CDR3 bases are TGTGCCACCGTTCTCGGGGGAGTGAAGCCCCAGCATTTT.

CDR3 sequence: CASSPPGVLDSSPETQYF. CDR3 bases: TGCGCCAGCAGTCCCCCGGGGGTTCTCGATTCCTCGCCAGAGACCCAGTACTTC. The chain carries TRBV4-1 and TRBJ2-5; tentatively, D is TRBD2 (6 bases). The V end was cut by 6 bases, the J end by 4 bases, with 27 bases between. Germline CDR1 MGHRA, CDR2 YSYEKL. The CDR3 sequence is 18 residues long.

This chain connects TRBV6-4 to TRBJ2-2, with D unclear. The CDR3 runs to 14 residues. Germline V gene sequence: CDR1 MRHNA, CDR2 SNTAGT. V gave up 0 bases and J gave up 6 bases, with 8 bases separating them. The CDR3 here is CASSDSIGSGELFF. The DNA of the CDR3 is TGTGCCAGCAGTGACTCGATAGGGTCCGGGGAGCTGTTTTTT.

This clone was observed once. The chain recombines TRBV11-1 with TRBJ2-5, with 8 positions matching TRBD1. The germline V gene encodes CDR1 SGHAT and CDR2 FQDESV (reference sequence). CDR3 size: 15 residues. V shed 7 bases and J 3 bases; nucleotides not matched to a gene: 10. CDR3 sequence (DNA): TGTGCCAGCACCTTGGGACAGGTGAACGAAGAGACCCAGTACTTC. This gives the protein CASTLGQVNEETQYF.

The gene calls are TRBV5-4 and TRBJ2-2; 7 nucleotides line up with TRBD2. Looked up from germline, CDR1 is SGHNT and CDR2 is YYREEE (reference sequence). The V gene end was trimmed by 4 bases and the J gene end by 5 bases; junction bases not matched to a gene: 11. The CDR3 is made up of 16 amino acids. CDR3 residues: CASSPFAGEQTGELFF. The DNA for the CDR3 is TGTGCCAGCAGCCCCTTTGCGGGGGAACAAACCGGGGAGCTGTTTTTT.